This TCR beta chain comes out of a study of blood T cells in healthy people across ages. The second PCR ran roughly 6 to 11 cycles with a sample-barcoded 5' primer and J-beta primers. TCRdb redid the calling of the 5' RACE reads with MiXCR, one entry per CDR3 protein. The sample consists of hundreds of thousands of distinct CDR3 sequences, roughly 50% of them appearing once. CDR1 is SGHKS and CDR2 is YYEKEE in the germline V gene (reference sequence). This CDR3 region has 15 residues. Trimming at V came to 4 bases and at J to 5 bases, leaving 5 bases not matched to a gene. Source material: blood. The receptor was derived from a woman in her sixties in good health. The chain is built from TRBV5-5 and TRBJ1-4; 10 nucleotides align to TRBD1. The CDR3 sequence is CASSLGDRGNEKLFF. In DNA, the CDR3 is TGTGCCAGCAGCCTAGGGGACAGGGGAAATGAAAAACTGTTTTTT. The variable domain in full, completed from reference TRBV5-5 and TRBJ1-4, reads DAGVTQSPTHLIKTRGQQVTLRCSPISGHKSVSWYQQVLGQGPQFIFQYYEKEERGRGNFPDRFSARQFPNYSSELNVNALLLGDSALYLCASSLGDRGNEKLFFGSGTQLSVL.